The 23 T cell receptor beta chains in this list originate from one sample, sequenced in a study of blood T cell repertoires in COVID-19. The protocol was immunoSEQ multiplex PCR, while the TCRdb copy is restricted to in-frame clones and leaves out a portion. Of around 200,000 clones listed, about 90% are singletons. The sequencing input was peripheral blood. The origin of the receptors is a woman aged 18-29 years who had recovered from COVID-19.

V is TRBV20-1 and J is TRBJ2-3, with D unclear. V was shortened by 3 bases and J by 6 bases, with 7 bases between the two germline ends. The CDR3 loop spans 11 amino acids. Germline V gene data show CDR1 as DFQATT and CDR2 as SNEGSKA (reference sequence). The CDR3 region has the DNA TGCAGTGCTAGTTTCGGTGATACGCAGTATTTT. Its translation: CSASFGDTQYF.

The V gene is TRBV19, the J gene TRBJ2-1; 9 nucleotides agree with TRBD2. Germline trimming cut 5 bases from V and 1 base from J; bases unmatched to any gene: 12. CDR3 length: 18 residues. Germline CDR1 and CDR2: LNHDA and SQIVND (reference sequence). CDR3 in DNA: TGTGCCAGTAGTCCGCGCGAGGGACTAGCCTTTTCCTACAATGAGCAGTTCTTC. Protein product: CASSPREGLAFSYNEQFF.

This clone appeared a single time. The chain uses TRBV6-5 and TRBJ1-5; no clear D. Trimming cost V 0 bases and J 0 bases, with 6 bases left between them. The CDR3 has 15 residues. The V gene's germline CDR1 is MNHEY and CDR2 SVGAGI. As DNA, the CDR3 is TGTGCCAGCAGTTACTCCCACTATAGCAATCAGCCCCAGCATTTT. It codes for CASSYSHYSNQPQHF.

V is TRBV7-3 and J is TRBJ1-4; unclear D gene. Germline V gene sequence: CDR1 SGHTA, CDR2 FQGTGA. This CDR3 comprises 13 residues. V was trimmed by 0 bases and J by 7 bases, leaving 6 bases between them. CDR3 sequence reads: CASSLTFGEKLFF. The CDR3 nucleotides read TGTGCCAGCAGCTTAACGTTCGGTGAAAAACTGTTTTTT.

V usage is TRBV4-3 and J usage is TRBJ1-2, with D possibly matching TRBD1 (5 bases). Trimming removed 4 bases at V and 4 bases at J, with 10 bases between. This CDR3 region has 13 residues. Germline V CDR1 and CDR2: LGHNA, YSLEER. CDR3 protein: CASSPSGGYGYTF. The CDR3 region has the DNA TGCGCCAGCAGCCCCAGCGGGGGCTATGGCTACACCTTC.

In its sample, this clone was seen many times. The chain couples TRBV27 to TRBJ2-7; TRBD2 matches 8 bases. The germline V gene encodes CDR1 MNHEY and CDR2 SMNVEV (reference sequence). The CDR3 loop spans 17 amino acids. The V and J ends lost 1 base and 6 bases, in that order; junction bases with no gene match: 14. CDR3 sequence: CASSLWGIAGSVGEQYF. Written as DNA, the CDR3 is TGTGCCAGCAGTTTATGGGGGATAGCGGGAAGTGTCGGCGAGCAGTACTTC.

This chain uses TRBV30 with TRBJ2-6, with D possibly being TRBD2 (6 bases). Trimming shortened V by 0 bases and J by 2 bases, and 11 bases separated the two germline ends. The CDR3 contains 16 residues. Germline CDR1 and CDR2: GTSNPN and SVGIG (reference sequence). The CDR3 nucleotides read TGTGCCTGGAGTGTACGAGCGGGCGCTGGGGCCAACGTCCTGACTTTC. Translating gives CAWSVRAGAGANVLTF.

The chain is built from TRBV11-2 and TRBJ2-5, with D perhaps matching TRBD2 (7 bases). V lost 5 bases, J lost 1 base, and 14 bases lay in between. CDR1 is SGHAT and CDR2 is FQNNGV in the germline V gene. The CDR3 is 15 amino acids. In DNA, the CDR3 is TGTGCCAGCAGCCTAACTCGGGGGGCCCAAGAGACCCAGTACTTC. Its translation: CASSLTRGAQETQYF.

The chain employs TRBV28 and TRBJ2-1, with 7 bases lining up with TRBD2. With V trimmed by 2 bases and J by 6 bases, 16 bases remained unmatched. CDR3 size: 18 residues. Germline V gene data show CDR1 as MDHEN and CDR2 as SYDVKM. The CDR3 DNA reads as TGTGCCAGCAGTTTAGTTGTTGGAGCGGGACTTCCTAGCAATGAGCAGTTCTTC. It translates to CASSLVVGAGLPSNEQFF. The full variable domain, rest sourced from reference TRBV28 and TRBJ2-1, is DVKVTQSSRYLVKRTGEKVFLECVQDMDHENMFWYRQDPGLGLRLIYFSYDVKMKEKGDIPEGYSVSREKKERFSLILESASTNQTSMYLCASSLVVGAGLPSNEQFFGPGTRLTVL.

This clone has only one observation. V and J are TRBV29-1 and TRBJ1-2; a weak D match, TRBD1 (6 bases). The germline CDR1 and CDR2 sequences are SQVTM and ANQGSEA. Trimming left V 0 bases short and J 4 bases short, with 15 bases between. This CDR3 is built from 15 residues. Here the CDR3 DNA reads TGCAGCGTTGAAGAAGGGTGGGGGGGCGGCTATGGCTACACCTTC. Its protein product is CSVEEGWGGGYGYTF.

The genes are TRBV30 and TRBJ1-1; possibly TRBD1 for D (5 bases). The CDR3 extends over 15 amino acids. CDR1 is GTSNPN and CDR2 is SVGIG in the germline V gene (reference sequence). Deletions cut 2 bases from V and 5 bases from J, with 18 bases between. The CDR3 DNA reads as TGTGCCTGGAGTCCCCGGGCAGACGGGGGAACTGAAGCTTTCTTT. Translated: CAWSPRADGGTEAFF.

V is TRBV30 and J is TRBJ1-6; D might be TRBD1 (6 bases). This CDR3 region has 15 residues. Germline-derived CDR1 and CDR2 are GTSNPN and SVGIG (reference sequence). V was cut by 0 bases and J by 5 bases, with 11 bases left in between. CDR3 residues: CAWSVQGGNNSPLHF. The CDR3 bases are TGTGCCTGGAGTGTACAGGGTGGGAATAATTCACCCCTCCACTTT.

This rearrangement joins TRBV7-9 to TRBJ2-3; maybe TRBD2 (5 bases). The germline V gene has CDR1 SEHNR and CDR2 FQNEAQ (reference sequence). The CDR3 contains 17 residues. V gave up 5 bases and J gave up 5 bases, with 23 bases separating them. CDR3 amino acids: CASSHNAWAGFQDTQYF. The CDR3 DNA follows: TGTGCCAGCAGCCACAACGCGTGGGCGGGCTTTCAAGATACGCAGTATTTT.

This clone has a handful of counts. The chain couples TRBV19 to TRBJ2-7; D perhaps matches TRBD2 (7 bases). The germline V gene has CDR1 LNHDA and CDR2 SQIVND (reference sequence). Trimming stripped 7 bases from V and 6 bases from J, with 10 bases between. The length of the CDR3 is 11 residues. The CDR3 DNA is TGTGCCAGTAATGGGGGGGCCGAGCAGTACTTC. This translates into CASNGGAEQYF.

The genes are TRBV7-8 and TRBJ1-2; 10 bases agree with TRBD1. The V gene end was trimmed by 5 bases and the J gene end by 10 bases; junction bases not matched to a gene: 4. The CDR3 extends over 12 amino acids. Germline assignment: CDR1 SGHVS and CDR2 FQNEAQ. CDR3 DNA sequence: TGTGCCAGCAGCCCGGGACAGGGGTACTACACCTTC. It is translated as CASSPGQGYYTF.

V is TRBV27 and J is TRBJ1-2, with D unresolved. The CDR3 length is 12 residues. V gave up 6 bases and J gave up 5 bases, with 10 bases separating them. Germline loops: CDR1 MNHEY, CDR2 SMNVEV (reference sequence). The CDR3 is CASRLGAYGYTF. The DNA of the CDR3 is TGTGCCAGCAGACTGGGCGCTTATGGCTACACCTTC.

The chain couples TRBV10-3 to TRBJ1-5; D is uncertain. Germline assignment: CDR1 ENHRY and CDR2 SYGVKD. This CDR3 region has 14 residues. The V gene lost 2 bases and the J gene lost 0 bases, with 5 bases spanning the gap. In DNA form, the CDR3 reads TGTGCCATCAGTGAGGTTTATAGCAATCAGCCCCAGCATTTT. Its protein product is CAISEVYSNQPQHF.

The chain is built from TRBV9 and TRBJ2-1; no reliable D call. This CDR3 region has 14 residues. The germline V and J ends were trimmed by 7 bases and 0 bases, with 11 bases remaining between them. From germline, CDR1 is SGDLS and CDR2 YYNGEE. The CDR3 loop is CASGVGGSYNEQFF. As DNA, the CDR3 is TGTGCCAGCGGTGTCGGTGGCTCCTACAATGAGCAGTTCTTC.

The chain carries TRBV7-9 and TRBJ1-5; 8 positions agree with TRBD1. The germline V gene has CDR1 SEHNR and CDR2 FQNEAQ (reference sequence). CDR3 length: 15 amino acids. J gave up 6 bases and V 0 bases, and 4 bases lay outside the gene matches. The CDR3 loop reads CASSLAQQGGQPQHF. CDR3 nucleotides: TGTGCCAGCAGCTTAGCGCAACAGGGGGGTCAGCCCCAGCATTTT. Using reference TRBV7-9 and TRBJ1-5 for the parts outside the CDR3, the full variable domain is DTGVSQNPRHKITKRGQNVTFRCDPISEHNRLYWYRQTLGQGPEFLTYFQNEAQLEKSRLLSDRFSAERPKGSFSTLEIQRTEQGDSAMYLCASSLAQQGGQPQHFGDGTRLSIL.

This chain joins TRBV5-1 and TRBJ1-4, with 7 bases that match TRBD1. The V gene's germline CDR1 is SGHRS and CDR2 YFSETQ. This CDR3 has 16 amino acids. With 4 bases clipped from V and 5 bases from J, the junction kept 11 bases outside the gene matches. The CDR3 nucleotides read TGCGCCAGCAGCCCCAGGGACAGCGCAGCGAATGAAAAACTGTTTTTT. Translated: CASSPRDSAANEKLFF.

This clone came up once. CDR3 nucleotide sequence: TGTGCCAGCAGCTTGGCGACACCGCACTCTGGGGCCAACGTCCTGACTTTC. This sequence encodes CASSLATPHSGANVLTF. The chain is built from TRBV13 and TRBJ2-6; D unclear. V shed 3 bases and J shed 0 bases, with 12 bases lying between them. Germline-derived CDR1 and CDR2 are PRHDT and FYEKMQ (reference sequence). The CDR3 is 17 amino acids.

This chain joins TRBV7-9 and TRBJ1-1; unclear D gene. Trimming cost V 4 bases and J 3 bases, with 18 bases left between them. The CDR3 loop spans 16 amino acids. Germline CDR1 reads SEHNR; CDR2 reads FQNEAQ (reference sequence). The CDR3 spells CASSSMVIPGDTEAFF. CDR3 nucleotide sequence: TGTGCCAGCAGCTCCATGGTAATCCCGGGAGACACTGAAGCTTTCTTT.

CDR3 amino acids: CSASLETQYF. The CDR3 nucleotides are TGCAGTGCTTCGTTGGAGACCCAGTACTTC. The chain employs TRBV20-1 and TRBJ2-5; D call uncertain. V gave up 5 bases and J gave up 5 bases, with 6 bases separating them. Germline CDR1 and CDR2: DFQATT and SNEGSKA (reference sequence). The CDR3 contains 10 residues.